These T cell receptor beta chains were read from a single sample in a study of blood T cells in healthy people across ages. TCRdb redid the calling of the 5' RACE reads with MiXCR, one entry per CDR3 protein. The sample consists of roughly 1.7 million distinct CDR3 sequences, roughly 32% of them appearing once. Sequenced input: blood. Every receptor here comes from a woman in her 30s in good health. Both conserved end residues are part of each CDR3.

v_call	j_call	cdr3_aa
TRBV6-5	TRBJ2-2	CASSFQGRGTGELFF
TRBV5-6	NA	CASSRYIQETQYF
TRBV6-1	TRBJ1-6	CASSDVRGNLGSPLHF
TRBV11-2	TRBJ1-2	CASSFNDLGDGYTF
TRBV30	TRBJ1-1	CAWSVPPYTEAFF
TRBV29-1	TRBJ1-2	CSVDTEGQGRGYTF
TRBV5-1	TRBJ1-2	CASSPGTAGGYGYTF
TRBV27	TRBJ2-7	CASSLSGLGDEQYF
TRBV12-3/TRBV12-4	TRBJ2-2	CASSFRTENTGELFF
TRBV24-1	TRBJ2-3	CATSVQGGDTQYF
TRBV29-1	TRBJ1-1	CSVGGQGTEAFF
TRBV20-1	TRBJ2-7	CSARKGPGGQVEQYF
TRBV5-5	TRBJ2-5	CASSRRGFEETQYF
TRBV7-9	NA	CASSSPSRFSDEQYF
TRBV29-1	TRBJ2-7	CSDKRVQAYEQYF
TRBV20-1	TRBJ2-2	CSANSHPGANTGELFF
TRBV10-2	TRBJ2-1	CASVSGGLNEQFF
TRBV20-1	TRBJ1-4	CSATKGRNEKLFF